This section outlines one T cell receptor (beta chain) sequence together with its context. What it binds is not known. The sample belongs to a study of OX40 agonist ivuxolimab in advanced cancers. Whole-study context: The dose-escalation group included hepatocellular carcinoma, melanoma, renal cell carcinoma and head and neck cancer. The study's findings and limits: Partial responders receiving 0.1-3.0 mg/kg showed among the lowest clonal expansion. At 0.1 to 3.0 mg/kg, clonal expansion of CD4+ and CD8+ blood T cells had occurred by week 6.

The germline V and J ends were trimmed by 4 bases and 0 bases, with 20 bases remaining between them. The CDR3 totals 18 residues. CDR1 is LNHDA and CDR2 is SQIVND in the germline V gene (reference sequence). TCRdb's table, derived via immunoSEQ multiplex PCR, lists solely in-frame clones and lacks some. The sample gives about 77,000 clones, about 90% of which show up once; approximately 2.3% is in the top ten. Autoimmune disease history or systemic immunosuppression was exclusionary. The chain combines TRBV19 with TRBJ2-3, with D possibly matching TRBD1 (5 bases). The receptor's source is an adult with an advanced solid tumor such as melanoma, head and neck, liver or kidney cancer. This sample comprised CD4+ or CD8+ T cells sorted from blood, obtained in a trial of the OX40 agonist ivuxolimab. For the CDR3, the DNA is TGTGCCAGTAGTACGTCGGCCGGGCCAGGGCCTAGCACAGATACGCAGTATTTT. Encoded protein: CASSTSAGPGPSTDTQYF.